These T cell receptor beta chains were read from a single sample in a study of Graves' ophthalmopathy and Graves' hyperthyroidism. TCRdb used MiXCR to reprocess the multiplex PCR reads, holding one entry per CDR3 protein. The data show some 520,000 distinct CDR3 sequences, 14% seen once. The sequencing input was blood. The source is a woman in her twenties or thirties with Graves' ophthalmopathy. Both conserved end residues are part of each CDR3. Each record gives: V gene, J gene, D gene, clone size, CDR3 protein, CDR3 DNA. D genes are given only for firm matches. Clone size is not always given. Where it is, it says once, few, many or a class for expanded clones.

TRBV2	TRBJ1-1	-	many	CASSGGRAGANTEAFF	TGTGCCAGCAGTGGAGGGCGGGCAGGGGCCAACACTGAAGCTTTCTTT
TRBV25-1	TRBJ1-2	-	many	CASSGMDYGYTF	TGTGCCAGCAGTGGGATGGACTATGGCTACACCTTC
TRBV6-5	TRBJ1-6	TRBD1	many	CASSYTDRGPLHF	TGTGCCAGCAGTTACACGGACAGGGGTCCCCTCCACTTT
TRBV7-2	TRBJ2-7	-	many	CASSLTGPYYEQYF	TGTGCCAGCAGCTTGACGGGACCATACTACGAGCAGTACTTC
TRBV29-1	TRBJ2-4	-	few	CSVEAGRRDIQYF	TGCAGCGTTGAGGCAGGACGTCGGGACATTCAGTACTTC
TRBV12-3/TRBV12-4	TRBJ1-6	-	many	CASNGGSYNSPLHF	TGTGCCAGCAACGGGGGATCCTATAATTCACCCCTCCACTTT
TRBV7-8	TRBJ1-2	-	many	CASSLPGDGGYTF	TGTGCCAGCAGCTTACCAGGGGACGGTGGCTACACCTTC
TRBV19	TRBJ2-7	-	many	CASSRPLSNYEQYF	TGTGCCAGTAGTAGGCCTCTATCGAACTACGAGCAGTACTTC
TRBV6-5	TRBJ1-5	-	-	CASSSARNQPQHF	TGTGCCAGCAGTTCAGCAAGGAATCAGCCCCAGCATTTT
TRBV28	TRBJ2-7	-	many	CASSLVAISPEQYF	TGTGCCAGCAGTTTAGTGGCCATCTCCCCCGAGCAGTACTTC
TRBV15	TRBJ2-2	TRBD1	many	CATSWYRGTGELFF	TGTGCCACCAGTTGGTACAGGGGCACCGGGGAGCTGTTTTTT
TRBV6-1	TRBJ1-1	TRBD1	many	CASSHRGGTEAFF	TGTGCCAGCAGCCACAGGGGTGGCACTGAAGCTTTCTTT
TRBV28	TRBJ1-1	-	many	CASRPFTDTEAFF	TGTGCCAGCCGCCCTTTTACGGACACTGAAGCTTTCTTT
TRBV11-2	TRBJ1-1	-	-	CASRDLGDTEAFF	TGTGCCAGCAGGGATTTGGGGGACACTGAAGCTTTCTTT
TRBV5-1	TRBJ1-5	-	-	CASSLSGAAHQPQHF	TGCGCCAGCAGCTTATCCGGAGCTGCGCATCAGCCCCAGCATTTT
TRBV30	TRBJ2-7	TRBD2	many	CAWSVPGTSSYEQYF	TGTGCCTGGAGTGTACCAGGGACTAGCTCCTACGAGCAGTACTTC
TRBV27	TRBJ2-7	-	many	CASSLYQGYEQYF	TGTGCCAGCAGTTTATACCAGGGCTACGAGCAGTACTTC
TRBV19	TRBJ1-5	TRBD1	many	CASSPSDRVSNQPQHF	TGTGCCAGTAGTCCATCGGACAGGGTTAGCAATCAGCCCCAGCATTTT
TRBV11-2	TRBJ2-7	TRBD2	many	CASSSSPRGGYEQYF	TGTGCCAGCAGCTCCTCCCCTCGGGGGGGCTACGAGCAGTACTTC
TRBV10-3	TRBJ1-1	TRBD1	many	CASGGGHGNTEAFF	TGTGCCTCAGGGGGGGGGCACGGAAACACTGAAGCTTTCTTT
TRBV29-1	TRBJ1-2	TRBD1	-	CSVDDRVYGYTF	TGCAGCGTGGATGACAGGGTCTATGGCTACACCTTC
TRBV11-1	TRBJ1-1	-	-	CASSLAGQRMNTEAFF	TGTGCCAGCAGCTTAGCGGGGCAGCGGATGAACACTGAAGCTTTCTTT
TRBV6-1	TRBJ2-4	-	many	CASSEAWMAKNIQYF	TGTGCCAGCAGTGAAGCATGGATGGCCAAAAACATTCAGTACTTC
TRBV6-2/TRBV6-3	TRBJ1-2	-	many	CASSYSDSHYGYTF	TGTGCCAGCAGTTACTCCGACAGTCACTATGGCTACACCTTC
TRBV5-1	TRBJ2-7	TRBD2	-	CASSSLKPGGEQYF	TGCGCCAGCAGCTCTTTAAAACCGGGAGGCGAGCAGTACTTC
TRBV7-8	TRBJ1-6	-	-	CASSLSGTDNSPLHF	TGTGCCAGCAGCTTGTCGGGGACTGATAATTCACCCCTCCACTTT
TRBV2	TRBJ1-3	-	many	CASVGAAQIYSGNTIYF	TGTGCCAGCGTAGGGGCAGCCCAAATATACTCTGGAAACACCATATATTTT
TRBV3-1	TRBJ2-7	-	few	CASSQRVGNSHEQYF	TGTGCCAGCAGCCAAAGAGTTGGCAACTCCCACGAGCAGTACTTC
TRBV14	TRBJ1-2	-	many	CASSPSGVFGYTF	TGTGCCAGCAGCCCGTCAGGGGTTTTCGGCTACACCTTC
TRBV18	TRBJ1-2	TRBD1	-	CASSHGTGGEYGYTF	TGTGCCAGCTCACACGGGACAGGGGGCGAGTATGGCTACACCTTC
TRBV20-1	TRBJ2-7	-	many	CSARGDHGYEQYF	TGCAGTGCTAGAGGCGACCATGGGTACGAGCAGTACTTC
TRBV29-1	TRBJ1-1	-	many	CSVDTGEKVAFF	TGCAGCGTTGACACGGGGGAGAAGGTAGCTTTCTTT
TRBV3-1	TRBJ2-5	TRBD1	-	CASSPGTGEYAQYF	TGTGCCAGCAGCCCCGGGACAGGGGAATACGCCCAGTACTTC
TRBV24-1	TRBJ1-1	-	many	CATSASDRITEAFF	TGTGCCACCAGTGCCTCAGACAGAATCACTGAAGCTTTCTTT
TRBV29-1	TRBJ2-7	TRBD1	-	CSVYAQTGNEQYF	TGCAGCGTCTACGCACAGACAGGGAACGAGCAGTACTTC
TRBV9	TRBJ2-5	TRBD1	many	CASSNGQGLETQYF	TGTGCCAGCAGCAACGGACAGGGTTTGGAGACCCAGTACTTC
TRBV12-3/TRBV12-4	TRBJ1-5	-	many	CASSLGGPFSNQPQHF	TGTGCCAGCAGTTTAGGGGGCCCGTTTAGCAATCAGCCCCAGCATTTT
TRBV6-5	TRBJ1-2	-	many	CASSSRQTHGYTF	TGTGCCAGCAGTTCTCGACAGACCCATGGCTACACCTTC
TRBV25-1	TRBJ1-1	-	-	CASTRGPEAFF	TGTGCCAGCACTAGAGGCCCCGAAGCTTTCTTT
TRBV5-1	TRBJ2-5	-	many	CASSPPGAGAGETQYF	TGCGCCAGCAGCCCACCGGGGGCGGGAGCAGGAGAGACCCAGTACTTC
TRBV27	TRBJ1-5	-	many	CASSSNNQPQHF	TGTGCCAGCAGTTCCAACAATCAGCCCCAGCATTTT
TRBV5-1	TRBJ1-1	-	many	CASSRTSRKDTEAFF	TGCGCCAGCAGCAGGACCTCGAGGAAGGACACTGAAGCTTTCTTT
TRBV30	TRBJ2-2	TRBD1	-	CAWVLQGADTGELFF	TGTGCCTGGGTTTTACAGGGGGCGGACACCGGGGAGCTGTTTTTT
TRBV4-1	TRBJ2-5	-	many	CASSQGTGYQETQYF	TGCGCCAGCAGCCAGGGGACTGGATACCAAGAGACCCAGTACTTC
TRBV6-5	TRBJ2-7	TRBD2	-	CASSYEWAGGPHEQYF	TGTGCCAGCAGTTACGAGTGGGCGGGAGGGCCTCACGAGCAGTACTTC
TRBV20-1	TRBJ2-7	-	-	CSAISGETYEQYF	TGCAGTGCTATTTCGGGGGAGACGTACGAGCAGTACTTC
TRBV4-1	TRBJ2-7	-	many	CASSHSDEQYF	TGCGCCAGCAGCCACTCAGACGAGCAGTACTTC
TRBV6-2/TRBV6-3	TRBJ1-2	TRBD1	many	CASTRPRTGRPGPNYGYTF	TGTGCCAGCACCCGACCCAGGACAGGGCGACCGGGCCCTAACTATGGCTACACCTTC
TRBV30	TRBJ2-7	-	many	CAWSVTPPAYEQYF	TGTGCCTGGAGTGTAACGCCGCCTGCCTACGAGCAGTACTTC
TRBV20-1	TRBJ2-5	-	many	CSTGPAGETQYF	TGCAGTACGGGACCCGCGGGGGAGACCCAGTACTTC
TRBV6-1	TRBJ2-7	-	many	CASSVLGSYEQYF	TGTGCCAGCAGTGTATTGGGCAGCTACGAGCAGTACTTC
TRBV27	TRBJ2-2	TRBD2	many	CASSLLNAVSGSVTGELFF	TGTGCCAGCAGTTTATTGAACGCGGTTAGCGGGAGTGTTACCGGGGAGCTGTTTTTT
TRBV6-8	TRBJ2-7	-	many	CASIRPARGYEQYF	TGTGCCAGCATCCGACCAGCGAGAGGCTACGAGCAGTACTTC
TRBV27	TRBJ2-7	TRBD1	many	CATTGTGHAEQYF	TGTGCCACTACCGGGACAGGGCATGCGGAGCAGTACTTC
TRBV11-2	TRBJ2-2	-	-	CASSPRFGGATGELFF	TGTGCCAGCAGCCCCCGATTTGGCGGAGCCACCGGGGAGCTGTTTTTT
TRBV2	TRBJ1-4	-	-	CAGNRESRNEKLFF	TGTGCCGGCAACCGGGAGTCGCGGAATGAAAAACTGTTTTTT